These T cell receptor beta chains were read from a single sample in a study of blood T cell repertoires in COVID-19. The repertoire was sequenced with immunoSEQ multiplex PCR; TCRdb's copy has only in-frame clones and lacks some. The data hold about 250,000 clones, with about nine tenths observed a single time. The sequenced sample was PBMCs or T cells enriched from blood (not recorded which). The receptors come from a man aged 18 to 29 who had recovered from COVID-19. Each CDR3 is given with its conserved first and last residue. The order of the fields is J gene, V gene, D gene, CDR3 DNA, CDR3 protein. The D gene is left open where the match is weak.

j_call: TRBJ2-7; v_call: TRBV10-3; d_call: TRBD1; cdr3_nt: TGTGCCATCAGACCGCCGGGACAGGGGGTCCGTGAGCAGTACTTC; cdr3_aa: CAIRPPGQGVREQYF
j_call: TRBJ2-1; v_call: TRBV4-1; d_call: .; cdr3_nt: TGCGCCAGCAGCCCGCCTTCGGGGAATGAGCAGTTCTTC; cdr3_aa: CASSPPSGNEQFF
j_call: TRBJ2-5; v_call: TRBV7-9; d_call: TRBD2; cdr3_nt: TGTGCCAGCAGCCGACACGGGGGGGCCGAATTTCAAGAGACCCAGTACTTC; cdr3_aa: CASSRHGGAEFQETQYF
j_call: TRBJ1-5; v_call: TRBV12-5; d_call: TRBD1; cdr3_nt: TGTGCTAGTGGTTCGGGACAGGGACTCACTCAGCCCCAGCATTTT; cdr3_aa: CASGSGQGLTQPQHF
j_call: TRBJ1-1; v_call: TRBV29-1; d_call: .; cdr3_nt: TGCAGCGTTCGGGAGAACACTGAAGCTTTCTTT; cdr3_aa: CSVRENTEAFF
j_call: TRBJ2-7; v_call: TRBV24-1; d_call: TRBD2; cdr3_nt: TGTGCCACCAGTGACGGGGGGGGGTACGAGCAGTACTTC; cdr3_aa: CATSDGGGYEQYF
j_call: TRBJ2-1; v_call: TRBV19; d_call: .; cdr3_nt: TGTGCCAGTAGCTTAGTAATATCCTACAATGAGCAGTTCTTC; cdr3_aa: CASSLVISYNEQFF
j_call: TRBJ2-4; v_call: TRBV7-8; d_call: .; cdr3_nt: TGTGCCAGCAGCCTAGAGGGGAACATTCAGTACTTC; cdr3_aa: CASSLEGNIQYF
j_call: TRBJ1-6; v_call: TRBV3-1/TRBV3-2; d_call: .; cdr3_nt: TGTGCCAGCAGCCAAGTGCCAGAAACTAATTCACCCCTCCACTTT; cdr3_aa: CASSQVPETNSPLHF
j_call: TRBJ1-5; v_call: TRBV12-3/TRBV12-4; d_call: .; cdr3_nt: TGTGCCAGCAGTTTTTTAACACCCCAGCCCCAGCATTTT; cdr3_aa: CASSFLTPQPQHF
j_call: TRBJ1-1; v_call: TRBV29-1; d_call: .; cdr3_nt: TGCAGCGTTGGGCAGAACATGAACACTGAAGCTTTCTTT; cdr3_aa: CSVGQNMNTEAFF
j_call: TRBJ2-1; v_call: TRBV5-1; d_call: .; cdr3_nt: TGCGCCAGCAGCTTGGAGGGGATCCATGAGCAGTTCTTC; cdr3_aa: CASSLEGIHEQFF
j_call: TRBJ1-2; v_call: TRBV10-3; d_call: TRBD1; cdr3_nt: TGTGCCATCAGTAAGAGACAGGGAACATCCTATGGCTACACCTTC; cdr3_aa: CAISKRQGTSYGYTF
j_call: TRBJ2-7; v_call: TRBV28; d_call: TRBD1; cdr3_nt: TGTGCCAGCAGTTTATTGGGGACAGGATCGTACGAGCAGTACTTC; cdr3_aa: CASSLLGTGSYEQYF
j_call: TRBJ1-1; v_call: TRBV12-3/TRBV12-4; d_call: .; cdr3_nt: TGTGCCAGCAGGGTTAGATTTTCTGAAGCTTTCTTT; cdr3_aa: CASRVRFSEAFF
j_call: TRBJ1-2; v_call: TRBV10-1; d_call: TRBD1; cdr3_nt: TGCGCCAGCAGTTCGGGACAGGGGGCGGACTATGGCTACACCTTC; cdr3_aa: CASSSGQGADYGYTF
j_call: TRBJ2-7; v_call: TRBV3-1/TRBV3-2; d_call: TRBD1; cdr3_nt: TGTGCCAGCAGCCAAGATTGGGGACAGGGGGCCGGCGAGCAGTACTTC; cdr3_aa: CASSQDWGQGAGEQYF
j_call: TRBJ2-7; v_call: TRBV5-1; d_call: TRBD2; cdr3_nt: TGCGCCAGCAGCTTGGTAGCGGGGGGCTACGAGCAGTACTTC; cdr3_aa: CASSLVAGGYEQYF
j_call: TRBJ1-4; v_call: TRBV6-4; d_call: .; cdr3_nt: TGTGCCAGCAGTGACTCCCGGGGAGCAACTAATGAAAAACTGTTTTTT; cdr3_aa: CASSDSRGATNEKLFF
j_call: TRBJ1-2; v_call: TRBV21-1; d_call: .; cdr3_nt: TGTGCCAGCAGCCCCCGCCTGGGCAGGGACTATGGCTACACCTTC; cdr3_aa: CASSPRLGRDYGYTF
j_call: TRBJ2-4; v_call: TRBV19; d_call: .; cdr3_nt: TGTGCCAGTAGTAGCATTAGTATGTACGTGCAGGGTGGAAACATTCAGTACTTC; cdr3_aa: CASSSISMYVQGGNIQYF
j_call: TRBJ1-1; v_call: TRBV30; d_call: .; cdr3_nt: TGTGCCTGGAGTGTAGGGCAGGGAAGGGACACTGAAGCTTTCTTT; cdr3_aa: CAWSVGQGRDTEAFF
j_call: TRBJ2-7; v_call: TRBV24-1; d_call: .; cdr3_nt: TGTGCCACCAGTGACGTTCAAGGGGTGGGCGAGCAGTACTTC; cdr3_aa: CATSDVQGVGEQYF
j_call: TRBJ2-1; v_call: TRBV6-6; d_call: TRBD2; cdr3_nt: TGTGCCAGCAGCCACCCGACTAGCGGGGGGACAAATGAGCAGTTCTTC; cdr3_aa: CASSHPTSGGTNEQFF
j_call: TRBJ2-7; v_call: TRBV3-1/TRBV3-2; d_call: .; cdr3_nt: TGTGCCAGCAGCCAAGCGGGATACGAGCAGTACTTC; cdr3_aa: CASSQAGYEQYF
j_call: TRBJ2-3; v_call: TRBV5-1; d_call: TRBD1; cdr3_nt: TGCGCCAGCAGCAGACAGGGCGCAGATACGCAGTATTTT; cdr3_aa: CASSRQGADTQYF
j_call: TRBJ1-5; v_call: TRBV27; d_call: TRBD1; cdr3_nt: TGTGCCAGCAAACTGGGACAGTATGGCAATCAGCCCCAGCATTTT; cdr3_aa: CASKLGQYGNQPQHF
j_call: TRBJ1-4; v_call: TRBV30; d_call: TRBD1; cdr3_nt: TGTGCCTGGGGGACAGGGGGCACTAATGAAAAACTGTTTTTT; cdr3_aa: CAWGTGGTNEKLFF
j_call: TRBJ1-1; v_call: TRBV7-2; d_call: .; cdr3_nt: TGTGCCAGCAGCCCCAAGGGGACAAACACTGAAGCTTTCTTT; cdr3_aa: CASSPKGTNTEAFF
j_call: TRBJ1-1; v_call: TRBV3-1/TRBV3-2; d_call: .; cdr3_nt: TGTGCCAGCAGCCCCCCCCTACCAACCGGTGAAGCTTTCTTT; cdr3_aa: CASSPPLPTGEAFF